The present entry profiles one TCR beta chain with its context. The record originates from a study of blood T cell repertoires in COVID-19. Looking at the study overall: Specimens from acute and convalescent COVID-19 originated in the United States, Italy and Spain.

How the authors handled the data: Estimation of nucleated cell counts relied on the amplification of reference gene primers. Assay used: immunoSEQ multiplex PCR; TCRdb lists only in-frame clones, some missing. That table supplies the V and J calls and clone size; D and trimming were determined from the DNA. The data hold around 260,000 clones, with roughly nine tenths observed a single time. The specimen was peripheral blood. The sequence came from a woman in her twenties or thirties with COVID-19, enrolled during active disease.

The CDR3 DNA reads as TGTGCCAGCAGCAAGGGACAGACCCTTGCCGAGCAGTACTTC. Its translation: CASSKGQTLAEQYF. This chain uses TRBV7-9 with TRBJ2-7; 7 nucleotides align to TRBD1. This CDR3 contains 14 residues. Germline V gene lookup returns CDR1 SEHNR and CDR2 FQNEAQ (reference sequence). V lost 5 bases, J lost 6 bases, and 10 bases stayed unmatched.